This TCR beta chain was captured in a study of OX40 agonist ivuxolimab in advanced cancers. For the study at large: Partial responses were observed in three patients, of whom one had hepatocellular carcinoma and two had cutaneous melanoma. Notes on the study in general: CD4+ and CD8+ T cells in blood underwent clonal expansion by week 6 at 0.1 to 3.0 mg/kg. Part of the nonresponder group also had normalized T-cell clonal expansion that was low.

TCRdb's copy holds only in-frame clones and misses some; the assay was immunoSEQ multiplex PCR. The sample has about 49,000 clones; approximately 80% are singletons. Notes on this clone: Its antigen is not identified.

The germline V gene has CDR1 SGDLS and CDR2 YYNGEE. The CDR3 length is 16 residues. Losses at the gene ends were 2 bases for V and 1 base for J; bases not matched to a gene: 7. Anyone with autoimmune disease history or systemic immunosuppression was excluded. The TCR originated in an adult with an advanced solid tumor such as melanoma, head and neck, liver or kidney cancer. The rearrangement joins TRBV9 to TRBJ1-1; 8 bases map to TRBD1. This specimen was CD4+ or CD8+ T cells sorted from blood, taken in a trial of the OX40 agonist ivuxolimab. The CDR3 DNA reads TGTGCCAGCAGCGTTTCCAGGGGGCTCGGGAACACTGAAGCTTTCTTT. Amino acids: CASSVSRGLGNTEAFF.